This T cell receptor (beta chain) derives from a study of T cells after somatic rescue of genetic block. The assay was immunoSEQ multiplex PCR, and TCRdb's table has in-frame clones only and misses some. The sample lists tens of thousands of clones; roughly 96% were seen once. V lost 4 bases and J lost 8, with 10 bases in between. The CDR3 runs 12 residues. CDR1 is SGHRS and CDR2 is YFSETQ in the germline V gene. The clonotype comes from a child under two years old. This chain joins TRBV5-1 and TRBJ2-1, with D perhaps TRBD1 or TRBD2 (5 bases each). The material sequenced was peripheral blood mononuclear cells (PBMCs). The CDR3 DNA reads TGCGCCAGCAGCCTAGGGACCCATGAGCAGTTCTTC. Translating gives CASSLGTHEQFF. Full variable domain (rest looked up from reference TRBV5-1 and TRBJ2-1): KAGVTQTPRYLIKTRGQQVTLSCSPISGHRSVSWYQQTPGQGLQFLFEYFSETQRNKGNFPGRFSGRQFSNSRSEMNVSTLELGDSALYLCASSLGTHEQFFGPGTRLTVL.